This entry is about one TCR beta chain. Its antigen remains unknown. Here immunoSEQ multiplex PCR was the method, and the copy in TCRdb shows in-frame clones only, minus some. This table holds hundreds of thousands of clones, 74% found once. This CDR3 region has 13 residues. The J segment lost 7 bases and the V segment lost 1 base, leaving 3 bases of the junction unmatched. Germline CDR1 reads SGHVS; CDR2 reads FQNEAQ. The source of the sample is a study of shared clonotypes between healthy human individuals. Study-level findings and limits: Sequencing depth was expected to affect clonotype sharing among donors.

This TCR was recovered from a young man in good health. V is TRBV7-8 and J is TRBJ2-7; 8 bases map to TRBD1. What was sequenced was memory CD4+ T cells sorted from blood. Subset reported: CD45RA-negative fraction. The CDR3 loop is CASSLGRGQEQYF. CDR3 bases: TGTGCCAGCAGCTTAGGCAGGGGGCAGGAGCAGTACTTC.